The sequence of this T cell receptor beta chain was determined in a study of blood T cell repertoires in COVID-19. In the study overall: T cells, B-cell-depleted T cells, or PBMCs provided the cDNA or gDNA that served as material.

CDR1 and CDR2 from the germline V gene are MNHEY and SVGAGI. The germline V and J ends were trimmed by 2 bases and 4 bases, with 14 bases remaining between them. The CDR3 consists of 15 residues. Produced via immunoSEQ multiplex PCR; TCRdb's table is partial and in-frame only. Of roughly 150,000 clones detected, over 80% appear once; the ten largest clones hold around 5%. Sequenced: PBMCs or T cells enriched from blood (not recorded which). This chain uses TRBV6-5 with TRBJ1-2, with D possibly being TRBD1 (5 bases). The source of this sequence is a man in his sixties or seventies who had been exposed to COVID-19. CDR3 sequence: CASSYRGRAGYGYTF. For the CDR3, the DNA is TGTGCCAGCAGTTACCGTGGCAGGGCCGGCTATGGCTACACCTTC.